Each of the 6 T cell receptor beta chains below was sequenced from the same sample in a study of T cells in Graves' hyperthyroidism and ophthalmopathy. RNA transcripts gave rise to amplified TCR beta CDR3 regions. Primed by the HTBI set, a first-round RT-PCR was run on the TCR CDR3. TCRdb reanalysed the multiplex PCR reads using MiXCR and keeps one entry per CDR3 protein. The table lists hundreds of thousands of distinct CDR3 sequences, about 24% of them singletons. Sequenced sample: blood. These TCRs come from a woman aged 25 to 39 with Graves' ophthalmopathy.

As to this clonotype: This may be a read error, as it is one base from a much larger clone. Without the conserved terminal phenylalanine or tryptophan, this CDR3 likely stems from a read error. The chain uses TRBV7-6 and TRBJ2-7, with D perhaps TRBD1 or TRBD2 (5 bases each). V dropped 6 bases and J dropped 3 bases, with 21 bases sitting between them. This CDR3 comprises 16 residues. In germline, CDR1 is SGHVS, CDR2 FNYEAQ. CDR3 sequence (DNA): TGTGCCAGCAGTCAACACACCCCCAGGGACGGCTACGAGCAGTACTAC. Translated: CASSQHTPRDGYEQYY.

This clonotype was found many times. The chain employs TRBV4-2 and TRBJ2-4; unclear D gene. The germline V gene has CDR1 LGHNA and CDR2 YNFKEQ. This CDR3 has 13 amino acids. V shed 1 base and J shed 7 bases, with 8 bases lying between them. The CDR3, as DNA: TGTGCCAGCAGCCAAGTAGAGGAGAACATTCAGTACTTC. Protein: CASSQVEENIQYF.

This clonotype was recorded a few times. CDR3 region: CASSLSSGNNEQFF. For the CDR3, the DNA is TGTGCCAGCAGCTTGTCTAGCGGGAACAATGAGCAGTTCTTC. The J gene is TRBJ2-1, the V gene TRBV11-2, with TRBD2 matching over 9 bases. J was trimmed by 5 bases and V by 3 bases; bases with no gene match: 2. This CDR3 has 14 amino acids. Germline V CDR1 and CDR2: SGHAT, FQNNGV. Full variable domain (remainder filled in from reference TRBV11-2 and TRBJ2-1): EAGVAQSPRYKIIEKRQSVAFWCNPISGHATLYWYQQILGQGPKLLIQFQNNGVVDDSQLPKDRFSAERLKGVDSTLKIQPAKLEDSAVYLCASSLSSGNNEQFFGPGTRLTVL.

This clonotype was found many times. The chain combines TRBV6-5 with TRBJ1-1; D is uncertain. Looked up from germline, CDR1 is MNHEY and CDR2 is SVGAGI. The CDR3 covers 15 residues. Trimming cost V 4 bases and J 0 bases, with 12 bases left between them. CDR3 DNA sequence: TGTGCCAGCAGTTCCGCGACACCCTTGAACACTGAAGCTTTCTTT. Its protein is CASSSATPLNTEAFF.

The CDR3 reads CATSRTLGTPAYTF. CDR3 bases: TGTGCCACCAGCAGAACTTTAGGGACTCCTGCCTACACCTTC. The rearrangement links TRBV15 to TRBJ1-2, with D perhaps TRBD1 (5 bases). The CDR3 has 14 amino acids. Per the germline V gene, CDR1 is LNHNV and CDR2 is YYDKDF (reference sequence). Trimming removed 2 bases at V and 10 bases at J, with 17 bases between.

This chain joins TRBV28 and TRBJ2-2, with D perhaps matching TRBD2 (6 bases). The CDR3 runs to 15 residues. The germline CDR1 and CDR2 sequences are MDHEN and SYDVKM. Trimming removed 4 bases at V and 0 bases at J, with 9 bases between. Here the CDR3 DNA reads TGTGCCAGCAGTTCGGACTACTCGAACACCGGGGAGCTGTTTTTT. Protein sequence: CASSSDYSNTGELFF.